Each of the 27 T cell receptor beta chains below was sequenced from the same sample in a study of blood T cell repertoires in COVID-19 (dated by TCRdb to the early 2020s). The library was made by the immunoSEQ multiplex PCR assay. What TCRdb holds here is the immuneACCESS table cut down to in-frame rearrangements. Part of the clones is not present; checked against another copy, under half of the missing clones reflect an unresolved V gene, and the others are unexplained. For this sample there are 300,000 to 450,000 clones; 85% appear just once. The ten largest clones represent approximately 3.7% of the sample. Sequenced: peripheral blood. The receptors derive from a woman in her late teens or twenties with acute or convalescent COVID-19.

The genes are TRBV10-1 and TRBJ1-1; 8 bases fit TRBD1. The CDR3 loop spans 15 amino acids. The trim removed 0 bases at V and 4 bases at J, leaving 4 bases unmatched. CDR1 is WNHNN and CDR2 is SYGVQD in the germline V gene (reference sequence). The CDR3 bases are TGCGCCAGCAGTGAGTCCAGGGGGCGAGGCACTGAAGCTTTCTTT. Amino acid sequence: CASSESRGRGTEAFF.

The V and J genes are TRBV13 and TRBJ1-1, with D possibly matching TRBD1 (5 bases). Germline values: CDR1 PRHDT, CDR2 FYEKMQ (reference sequence). Trimming cost V 3 bases and J 1 base, with 6 bases left between them. The CDR3 covers 13 residues. The chain's CDR3 is CASSLTENTEAFF. DNA for the CDR3: TGTGCCAGCAGCTTGACAGAGAACACTGAAGCTTTCTTT.

The V call is TRBV11-3, the J call TRBJ2-7, with TRBD2 matching 9 bases. Germline CDR1 SGHNT, CDR2 YENEEA. CDR3 size: 16 residues. V trimming: 2 bases; J trimming: 4 bases; junction bases outside the gene matches: 9. The DNA for the CDR3 is TGTGCCAGCAGCTTAAGGTTTACTAGCGGGCTATACGAGCAGTACTTC. Its translation: CASSLRFTSGLYEQYF. Using reference TRBV11-3 and TRBJ2-7 for the parts outside the CDR3, the full variable domain is EAGVVQSPRYKIIEKKQPVAFWCNPISGHNTLYWYLQNLGQGPELLIRYENEEAVDDSQLPKDRFSAERLKGVDSTLKIQPAELGDSAVYLCASSLRFTSGLYEQYFGPGTRLTVT.

The chain is built from TRBV9 and TRBJ2-3; 7 nucleotides line up with TRBD2. The germline CDR1 and CDR2 sequences are SGDLS and YYNGEE. The CDR3 runs 15 residues. After removal of 0 bases from V and 3 bases from J, the junction contained 4 bases not matched to a gene. CDR3 in DNA: TGTGCCAGCAGCGTAGGTGGGGGGGAGACAGATACGCAGTATTTT. Translating gives CASSVGGGETDTQYF.

The chain uses TRBV19 and TRBJ1-4, with unresolved D. The V end lost 3 bases, the J end lost 8 bases, and 13 bases lay between the germline ends. This CDR3 is built from 14 residues. The V gene's germline CDR1 is LNHDA and CDR2 SQIVND (reference sequence). Here the CDR3 DNA reads TGTGCCAGTAGTATTAGCCAACAGCGGGAAAAACTGTTTTTT. Amino acid sequence: CASSISQQREKLFF.

The chain couples TRBV2 to TRBJ1-1; weak D call: TRBD1 (5 bases). The germline CDR1 and CDR2 sequences are SNHLY and FYNNEI. V was shortened by 3 bases and J by 2 bases, with 13 bases between the two germline ends. This CDR3 region has 15 residues. The CDR3 bases are TGTGCCAGCAGTGAGGGGCAGGGTGGAAACACTGAAGCTTTCTTT. Its translation: CASSEGQGGNTEAFF.

The V and J genes are TRBV5-6 and TRBJ2-6, with 9 bases matching TRBD1. This CDR3 is 18 amino acids long. Per germline, CDR1 SGHDT and CDR2 YYEEEE. J gave up 0 bases and V 8 bases, and 12 bases lay outside the gene matches. The CDR3: CASTPAGTGFSGANVLTF. CDR3 coding DNA: TGTGCCAGTACCCCCGCGGGGACAGGGTTCTCTGGGGCCAACGTCCTGACTTTC.

As to this clone: The same CDR3 can be traced to other DNA sequences in this sample. The V call is TRBV12-3 or TRBV12-4, the J call TRBJ1-5, with D unresolved. Deletions cut 3 bases from V and 4 bases from J, with 7 bases between. The CDR3 consists of 13 residues. CDR3 bases: TGTGCCAGCAGTTTTGGCGGAAATCAGCCCCAGCATTTT. Translation: CASSFGGNQPQHF.

The chain uses TRBV29-1 and TRBJ2-7, with D perhaps matching TRBD1 (6 bases). V shed 1 base and J shed 0 bases, with 13 bases lying between them. From germline, CDR1 is SQVTM and CDR2 ANQGSEA. The CDR3 has 15 residues. Here the CDR3 reads CSVEAVQGISYEQYF. DNA of the CDR3: TGCAGCGTTGAAGCCGTACAGGGAATCTCCTACGAGCAGTACTTC.

This chain joins TRBV2 and TRBJ1-5; D is undetermined. Germline V gives CDR1 SNHLY, CDR2 FYNNEI. The V end was cut by 7 bases, the J end by 5 bases, with 15 bases between. The CDR3 contains 14 residues. CDR3 bases: TGTGCCAGCAAAGTTTCGGCAGAGGATCAGCCCCAGCATTTT. The encoded protein is CASKVSAEDQPQHF.

This chain connects TRBV24-1 to TRBJ2-7, with TRBD1 matching over 8 bases. This CDR3 has 15 residues. CDR1 and CDR2 from the germline V gene are KGHDR and SFDVKD. With 9 bases clipped from V and 0 bases from J, the junction kept 9 bases outside the gene matches. The CDR3 nucleotides read TGTGCCACCTACGTACGGGACAGGCTCTCCTACGAGCAGTACTTC. It translates to CATYVRDRLSYEQYF.

The chain is built from TRBV19 and TRBJ1-5; TRBD1 might be the D (6 bases). Looked up from germline, CDR1 is LNHDA and CDR2 is SQIVND (reference sequence). V was pared by 5 bases and J by 0 bases, with 17 bases between. The CDR3 totals 17 residues. In nucleotides, the CDR3 is TGTGCCAGTAGTCCGACGGACAGTTACTATAGCAATCAGCCCCAGCATTTT. The encoded protein is CASSPTDSYYSNQPQHF.

CDR3 sequence: CASSTTGLRARGYTF. Written as DNA, the CDR3 is TGTGCCAGCAGTACAACGGGCCTCAGGGCGCGAGGCTACACCTTC. The gene calls are TRBV28 and TRBJ1-2; D perhaps matches TRBD1 (5 bases). The CDR3 spans 15 residues. Trimming removed 5 bases at V and 8 bases at J, with 21 bases between. In germline, CDR1 is MDHEN, CDR2 SYDVKM.

This clone has only a few counts. This chain connects TRBV5-4 to TRBJ2-7; tentative D call: TRBD2 (5 bases). Trimming stripped 3 bases from V and 1 base from J, with 11 bases between. CDR3 length: 14 residues. CDR1 is SGHNT, CDR2 YYREEE, per germline (reference sequence). The chain's CDR3 is CASSSRTSSYEQYF. The DNA for the CDR3 is TGTGCCAGCAGCTCGCGGACTTCTTCCTACGAGCAGTACTTC. Drawing the rest from reference TRBV5-4 and TRBJ2-7, the complete variable domain is ETGVTQSPTHLIKTRGQQVTLRCSSQSGHNTVSWYQQALGQGPQFIFQYYREEENGRGNFPPRFSGLQFPNYSSELNVNALELDDSALYLCASSSRTSSYEQYFGPGTRLTVT.

The gene calls are TRBV6-1 and TRBJ1-1; no clear D gene. V was clipped by 2 bases and J by 0 bases, with 16 bases between them. Germline CDR1 reads MNHNS; CDR2 reads SASEGT. There are 17 residues in the CDR3. The CDR3 loop is CASSEREAYIMNTEAFF. The CDR3 DNA reads as TGTGCCAGCAGTGAACGGGAGGCCTACATCATGAACACTGAAGCTTTCTTT.

This chain connects TRBV7-6 to TRBJ2-7; D gene unclear. The length of the CDR3 is 13 residues. V was clipped by 4 bases and J by 4 bases, with 11 bases between them. Germline V CDR1 and CDR2: SGHVS, FNYEAQ. The CDR3 loop reads CASSSSGGYEQYF. In nucleotides, the CDR3 is TGTGCCAGCAGCTCCTCGGGTGGATACGAGCAGTACTTC.

The V gene is TRBV4-2, the J gene TRBJ1-2; D is ambiguous. The germline V and J ends were trimmed by 0 bases and 14 bases, with 19 bases remaining between them. Germline CDR1 LGHNA, CDR2 YNFKEQ. This CDR3 has 14 amino acids. The CDR3 reads CASSQDTADREWTF. CDR3 sequence (DNA): TGTGCCAGCAGCCAAGATACAGCGGATCGGGAGTGGACCTTC.

This chain joins TRBV4-1 and TRBJ2-7; the D is unclear. V lost 1 base and J 4 bases, leaving 11 bases between the germline ends. The CDR3 has 14 residues. Germline V gene sequence: CDR1 MGHRA, CDR2 YSYEKL. This chain's CDR3 is CASSQVVGDYEQYF. The CDR3 region has the DNA TGCGCCAGCAGCCAAGTAGTCGGAGATTACGAGCAGTACTTC.

The chain carries TRBV3-1 (or the pseudogene TRBV3-2) and TRBJ1-1; 10 bases map to TRBD1. From germline, CDR1 is LGHDT and CDR2 YNNKEL (reference sequence). There are 17 residues in the CDR3. V shed 0 bases, J shed 5 bases, and the junction held 9 bases outside the gene matches. CDR3 amino acids: CASSQDWGDRGLTEAFF. The CDR3 nucleotides read TGTGCCAGCAGCCAAGATTGGGGAGACAGGGGGCTTACTGAAGCTTTCTTT.

The chain couples TRBV5-1 to TRBJ2-3; TRBD2 matches at 10 bases. CDR1 and CDR2 from the germline V gene are SGHRS and YFSETQ. The V and J ends lost 3 bases and 5 bases, in that order; junction bases with no gene match: 12. The CDR3 spans 17 residues. CDR3 amino acids: CASSSSGGANGKDTQYF. DNA for the CDR3: TGCGCCAGCAGCTCCAGCGGGGGGGCAAATGGGAAAGATACGCAGTATTTT.

CDR3 region: CASSPGTSSNEQFF. DNA for the CDR3: TGCGCCAGCAGCCCCGGGACTAGCTCAAATGAGCAGTTCTTC. The V and J genes are TRBV5-1 and TRBJ2-1; 9 bases align to TRBD2. Germline CDR1 and CDR2: SGHRS and YFSETQ. J was trimmed by 7 bases and V by 4 bases; bases with no gene match: 6. There are 14 residues in the CDR3.

V is TRBV2 and J is TRBJ1-2, with TRBD1 matching 9 bases. The CDR3 covers 14 residues. CDR1 and CDR2 (germline): SNHLY, FYNNEI. J lost 7 bases, V lost 10 bases, and 13 bases had no gene match. The CDR3: CATSQGTGSSGYTF. CDR3 nucleotide sequence: TGTGCCACCTCCCAGGGGACAGGGAGCTCTGGCTACACCTTC.

This clone was observed a handful of times. V and J are TRBV11-2 and TRBJ1-3; D call uncertain. The CDR3 extends over 14 amino acids. V was shortened by 5 bases and J by 0 bases, with 8 bases between the two germline ends. Looked up from germline, CDR1 is SGHAT and CDR2 is FQNNGV. CDR3 in amino acids: CASSPSGSGNTIYF. The DNA for the CDR3 is TGTGCCAGCAGCCCCTCCGGCTCTGGAAACACCATATATTTT.

This clone was picked up a small number of times. The rearrangement joins TRBV7-9 to TRBJ1-1; possibly TRBD1 for D (6 bases). The V end was cut by 8 bases, the J end by 11 bases, with 21 bases between. The length of the CDR3 is 13 residues. Germline assignment: CDR1 SEHNR and CDR2 FQNEAQ (reference sequence). CDR3 coding DNA: TGTGCCAGCTTCGAACAGGGTAGACAAGATGCTTTCTTT. This gives the protein CASFEQGRQDAFF.

The chain employs TRBV7-8 and TRBJ1-3; a possible D gene is TRBD1 (5 bases). Germline V lookup: CDR1 SGHVS, CDR2 FQNEAQ. Trimming shortened V by 0 bases and J by 3 bases, and 15 bases separated the two germline ends. There are 17 residues in the CDR3. The CDR3 region is CASSLATNQGGGNTIYF. DNA of the CDR3: TGTGCCAGCAGCTTAGCTACCAATCAGGGTGGTGGAAACACCATATATTTT. The complete variable domain, with remaining parts taken from reference TRBV7-8 and TRBJ1-3, reads GAGVSQSPRYKVAKRGQDVALRCDPISGHVSLFWYQQALGQGPEFLTYFQNEAQLDKSGLPSDRFFAERPEGSVSTLKIQRTQQEDSAVYLCASSLATNQGGGNTIYFGEGSWLTVV.

The V and J genes are TRBV10-2 and TRBJ2-1; D is perhaps TRBD1 (5 bases). Germline CDR1 and CDR2: WSHSY and SAAADI. V was clipped by 6 bases and J by 2 bases, with 5 bases between them. This CDR3 is 12 amino acids long. The CDR3 region is CASRDTYNEQFF. The CDR3 DNA reads as TGCGCCAGCAGGGACACCTACAATGAGCAGTTCTTC.

This clone has only a few counts. This rearrangement joins TRBV7-3 to TRBJ1-1, with D perhaps TRBD1 (6 bases). The germline V gene has CDR1 SGHTA and CDR2 FQGTGA. The CDR3 totals 16 residues. V lost 5 bases and J lost 3, with 19 bases in between. The CDR3 protein is CASSLGNQGSHTEAFF. The CDR3 DNA is TGTGCCAGCAGCCTAGGCAACCAGGGGTCTCACACTGAAGCTTTCTTT. The full variable domain, with the rest looked up from reference TRBV7-3 and TRBJ1-1, is GAGVSQTPSNKVTEKGKYVELRCDPISGHTALYWYRQSLGQGPEFLIYFQGTGAADDSGLPNDRFFAVRPEGSVSTLKIQRTERGDSAVYLCASSLGNQGSHTEAFFGQGTRLTVV.